What follows is one TCR beta chain and its context. The sample originates from a study of blood T cell repertoires in COVID-19. The length of the CDR3 is 13 residues. Germline V gives CDR1 LNHNV, CDR2 YYDKDF (reference sequence). Trimming shortened V by 1 base and J by 11 bases, and 14 bases separated the two germline ends. The Seattle site enrolled patients during active infection and followed them longitudinally. Data came from immunoSEQ multiplex PCR; TCRdb stores just in-frame clones and leaves some out. The sample yields approximately 250,000 clones, more than 75% seen once. The chain has TRBV15 and TRBJ1-1; D is unresolved. The receptor was isolated from an elderly woman with COVID-19, enrolled during active disease. The sequenced material came from peripheral blood. CDR3 region: CATSRGGFEAAFF. The CDR3 DNA reads TGTGCCACCAGCAGAGGAGGTTTCGAGGCTGCTTTCTTT.